This is a list of T cell receptor beta chains from one sample in a study of cytomegalovirus exposure and HLA in healthy donors. Assay used: immunoSEQ multiplex PCR; TCRdb lists only in-frame clones, some missing. The table has roughly 120,000 clones, 55% to 75% seen once. Input material: PBMCs. Receptors were obtained from a man aged 25-40 years in good health and CMV-seropositive. Each CDR3 is given with its conserved first and last residue. D genes are given only for firm matches. Clone size, where shown, is once, few, many, or a class for clones that have expanded.

TRBD1,NA,15,TRBV10-1,TRBJ2-1,TGCGCCAGCAGTCAGATGCAGGGGGCAGGGGATGAGCAGTTCTTC,CASSQMQGAGDEQFF
TRBD2,NA,15,TRBV28,TRBJ2-7,TGTGCCAGCAGTCACCAGCGGGAGGGCCCGTTGGAGCAGTACTTC,CASSHQREGPLEQYF
TRBD2,NA,16,TRBV4-3,TRBJ2-5,TGCGCCAGCAGCCAAGGAACTAGCGGGAGTATGGAGACCCAGTACTTC,CASSQGTSGSMETQYF
TRBD2,NA,18,TRBV11-2,TRBJ2-7,TGTGCCAGCAGCCCAACCAAGCGGGGGAGAGGCGAGGGCTACGAGCAGTACTTC,CASSPTKRGRGEGYEQYF
TRBD2,NA,19,TRBV7-9,TRBJ2-1,TGTGCCAGCAGCTTAGTTCGACTAGCGGGAGGTAATTGGGGGAATGAGCAGTTCTTC,CASSLVRLAGGNWGNEQFF
NA,NA,13,TRBV7-2,TRBJ2-3,TGTGCCAGCAGCCCTCACACCACAGATACGCAGTATTTT,CASSPHTTDTQYF
NA,NA,13,TRBV27,TRBJ2-5,TGTGCCAGCAGCCGGAGGAGCCAAGAGACCCAGTACTTC,CASSRRSQETQYF
NA,NA,15,TRBV19,TRBJ2-7,TGTGCCAGTAGTATTGGCCTCCCAGATTACTACGAGCAGTACTTC,CASSIGLPDYYEQYF
TRBD2,NA,13,TRBV6-1,TRBJ2-5,TGTGCCAGCAGGTTGGGACTACAAGAGACCCAGTACTTC,CASRLGLQETQYF
TRBD2,few,13,TRBV29-1,TRBJ2-7,TGCAGCGCGAGTAGCGGGAGGAGGTCCGAGCAGTACTTC,CSASSGRRSEQYF
NA,NA,16,TRBV5-1,TRBJ2-6,TGCGCCAGCAGCTTGTTCAGGGGCTCTGGGGCCAACGTCCTGACTTTC,CASSLFRGSGANVLTF
NA,NA,12,TRBV6-6,TRBJ1-1,TGTGCCAGCAGCTCCGGGAGGACTGAAGCTTTCTTT,CASSSGRTEAFF
NA,once,15,TRBV7-8,TRBJ2-2,TGTGCCAGCAGGATACAGCCTTCGAACACCGGGGAGCTGTTTTTT,CASRIQPSNTGELFF
TRBD1,NA,15,TRBV5-6,TRBJ2-7,TGTGCCAGCATCAACGGGACAGGGTTTCATCACGAGCAGTACTTC,CASINGTGFHHEQYF
TRBD1,few,16,TRBV4-1,TRBJ1-3,TGCGCCAGCAGTCCGATACAGGGGGCTACTGGAAACACCATATATTTT,CASSPIQGATGNTIYF
TRBD2,few,16,TRBV6-6,TRBJ2-1,TGTGCCAGCAGTTACTCGAGGACTAGCGGGAGGAGTGAGCAGTTCTTC,CASSYSRTSGRSEQFF
TRBD2,NA,15,TRBV19,TRBJ2-5,TGTGCCAGCCGGACGCTAGCGGCTGAACAAGAGACCCAGTACTTC,CASRTLAAEQETQYF
NA,NA,13,TRBV6-1,TRBJ2-7,TGTGCCCACCGAAGGACTGGTCTAGGAGAGCAGTACTTC,CAHRRTGLGEQYF
NA,NA,15,TRBV18,TRBJ2-7,TGTGCCAGCTCAGTCGGGACTGTGAGCTCCTACGAGCAGTACTTC,CASSVGTVSSYEQYF
NA,NA,14,TRBV27,TRBJ2-3,TGTGCCAGCAGTCTATCGGACTCCACAGATACGCAGTATTTT,CASSLSDSTDTQYF
NA,NA,17,TRBV4-2,TRBJ2-1,TGTGCCAGCAGCCAAGTAGGCATCGGGAGCTCCTACAATGAGCAGTTCTTC,CASSQVGIGSSYNEQFF
NA,NA,15,TRBV4-2,TRBJ1-3,TGTGCCAGCAGCCAAGAAGTATCGGGTGTGTACACCATATATTTT,CASSQEVSGVYTIYF
TRBD1,once,16,TRBV5-4,TRBJ1-1,TGTGCCAGCAGCTTGGGCAGGGGGCATTGGGACACTGAAGCTTTCTTT,CASSLGRGHWDTEAFF
NA,NA,11,TRBV6-5,TRBJ1-1,TGTGCCAGCAGTTACATGGAGGAAGCTTTCTTT,CASSYMEEAFF
TRBD2,NA,16,TRBV29-1,TRBJ2-1,TGCAGCGTTGAAACTATGGGTAGCGGGAGCGGAGGTGAGCAGTTCTTC,CSVETMGSGSGGEQFF
NA,few,15,TRBV28,TRBJ2-7,TGTGCCAGCCTTACATTGGTGGGCCCATACTACGAGCAGTACTTC,CASLTLVGPYYEQYF
TRBD1,NA,13,TRBV29-1,TRBJ1-1,TGCAGCGTCCGGACAGGGCGAGTAACTGAAGCTTTCTTT,CSVRTGRVTEAFF
NA,NA,14,TRBV6-1,TRBJ1-1,TGTGCCAGCAGTCACCAGGGCCCGAACACTGAAGCTTTCTTT,CASSHQGPNTEAFF
TRBD1,NA,15,TRBV28,TRBJ2-7,TGTGCCAGCAGACAAGCTGGGACAGGGAAAAACGAGCAGTACTTC,CASRQAGTGKNEQYF
NA,NA,13,TRBV6-1,TRBJ1-2,TGTGCCAGCAGTGAAACCGTGGAGCGAGGCTACACCTTC,CASSETVERGYTF
NA,NA,15,TRBV5-1,TRBJ1-1,TGCGCCAGCAGCTTGCTTACGAGCATGAACACTGAAGCTTTCTTT,CASSLLTSMNTEAFF
TRBD2,NA,15,TRBV6-5,TRBJ2-7,TGTGCCAGCAGCTGGACTAGCGGGGGATTCTACGAGCAGTACTTC,CASSWTSGGFYEQYF
NA,NA,14,TRBV25-1,TRBJ2-3,TGTGCCAGCAGTGATCCGCGATCCACAGATACGCAGTATTTT,CASSDPRSTDTQYF
TRBD1,once,16,TRBV6-6,TRBJ2-3,TGTGCCAGCAGTTACGAATCGACAGGGCTGGTAGATACGCAGTATTTT,CASSYESTGLVDTQYF
NA,NA,15,TRBV19,TRBJ1-5,TGTGCCAGTACCAGTGGGGCCAGGGGCAATCAGCCCCAGCATTTT,CASTSGARGNQPQHF
NA,NA,16,TRBV4-1,TRBJ2-7,TGCGCCAGCAGCCAAGGGCCCTATAGCGACTACTACGAGCAGTACTTC,CASSQGPYSDYYEQYF
NA,NA,14,TRBV6-5,TRBJ2-1,TGTGCCAGCAAGATAATTAGCGGAATCCAGGAGCAGTTCTTC,CASKIISGIQEQFF
NA,few,13,TRBV19,TRBJ1-1,TGTGCCAGTAGCAACAGGGACGGGACTGAAGCTTTCTTT,CASSNRDGTEAFF
TRBD2,NA,16,TRBV5-1,TRBJ2-3,TGCGCCAGCAGCACCGGGACTACTTATGGCACAGATACGCAGTATTTT,CASSTGTTYGTDTQYF
NA,NA,17,TRBV7-3,TRBJ2-2,TGTGCCAGCAGCTCAACCCGGGACTCCGCGGGCACCGGGGAGCTGTTTTTT,CASSSTRDSAGTGELFF
NA,NA,15,TRBV6-1,TRBJ1-5,TGTGCCAGCAATCCCTCGGGGGGTGGCAATCAGCCCCAGCATTTT,CASNPSGGGNQPQHF
NA,few,16,TRBV10-3,TRBJ2-7,TGTGCCATCAGTGAGTCGGCAGGGTCCCTCTCCTACGAGCAGTACTTC,CAISESAGSLSYEQYF
TRBD1,NA,14,TRBV5-6,TRBJ2-5,TGTGCCAGCAGCTCCGCGACAGGGGCGGAGACCCAGTACTTC,CASSSATGAETQYF
TRBD1,NA,18,TRBV2,TRBJ1-5,TGTGCCAGCAGTGGATCCTACCAACAGGGGATCAGCAATCAGCCCCAGCATTTT,CASSGSYQQGISNQPQHF
TRBD2,NA,14,TRBV2,TRBJ2-3,TGTGCCAGCAGCGCGACCACCGGGACTAGCGCGCGATATTTT,CASSATTGTSARYF
TRBD1,few,17,TRBV13,TRBJ1-4,TGTGCCAGCAGCTTAGTACCCGCCGGGACAGGGGGTGAAAAACTGTTTTTT,CASSLVPAGTGGEKLFF